The source of this T cell receptor (delta chain) is a study of gamma-delta T cells after stem cell transplantation. TCRdb applied CATT to the RT-PCR reads for clone calling. The sample gives around 2,500 delta-chain clones, around 47% of which show up once; less than 25% is in the top ten. Comment on this clone: This probably arose from a read error, given a far larger clone one base away.

Sequenced sample: gamma-delta T cells. The clonotype was recovered from a human donor. It is not recorded whose cells these are; they may come from a transplant donor.

The CDR3 reads CACDTVTYPVLGDNPYTDKLIF. In DNA form, the CDR3 reads TGTGCCTGTGACACCGTCACCTACCCGGTACTGGGGGATAACCCTTACACCGATAAACTCATCTTT. The chain uses TRDV2 and TRDJ1; TRDD3 matches 11 bases. This CDR3 has 22 residues. The germline CDR1 and CDR2 sequences are GEAIGNYY and EKD. V dropped 0 bases and J dropped 0; count of bases not matched to a gene: 20.